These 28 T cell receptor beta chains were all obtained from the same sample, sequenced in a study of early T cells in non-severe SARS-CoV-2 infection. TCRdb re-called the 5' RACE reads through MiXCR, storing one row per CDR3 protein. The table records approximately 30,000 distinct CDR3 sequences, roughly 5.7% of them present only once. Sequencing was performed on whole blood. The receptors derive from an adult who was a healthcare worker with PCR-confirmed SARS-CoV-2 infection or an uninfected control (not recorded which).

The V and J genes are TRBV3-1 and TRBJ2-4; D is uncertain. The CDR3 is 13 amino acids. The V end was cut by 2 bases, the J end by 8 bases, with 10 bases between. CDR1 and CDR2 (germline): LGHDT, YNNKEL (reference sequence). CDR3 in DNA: TGTGCCAGCAGCCAATCTCGTGGGGACATTCAGTACTTC. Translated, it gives CASSQSRGDIQYF.

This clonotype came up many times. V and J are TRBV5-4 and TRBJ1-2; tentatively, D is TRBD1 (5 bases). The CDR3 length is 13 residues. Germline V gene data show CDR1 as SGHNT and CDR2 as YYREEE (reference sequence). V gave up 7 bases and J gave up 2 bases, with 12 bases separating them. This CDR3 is CASGPKGNYGYTF. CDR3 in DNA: TGTGCCAGCGGGCCTAAGGGGAACTATGGCTACACCTTC. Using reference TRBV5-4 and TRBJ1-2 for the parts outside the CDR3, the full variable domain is ETGVTQSPTHLIKTRGQQVTLRCSSQSGHNTVSWYQQALGQGPQFIFQYYREEENGRGNFPPRFSGLQFPNYSSELNVNALELDDSALYLCASGPKGNYGYTFGSGTRLTVV.

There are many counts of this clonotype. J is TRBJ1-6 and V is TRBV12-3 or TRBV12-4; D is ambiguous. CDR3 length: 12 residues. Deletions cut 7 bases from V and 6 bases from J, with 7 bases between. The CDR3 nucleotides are TGTGCCAGCACCCTCCTTAATTCACCCCTCCACTTT. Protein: CASTLLNSPLHF.

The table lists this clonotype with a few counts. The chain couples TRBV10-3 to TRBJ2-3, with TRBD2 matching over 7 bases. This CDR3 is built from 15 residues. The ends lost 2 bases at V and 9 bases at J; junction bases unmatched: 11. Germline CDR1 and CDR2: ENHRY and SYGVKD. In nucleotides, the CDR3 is TGTGCCATCAGTGAGAAGCGGGACCACGTACTAACGCAGTATTTT. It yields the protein CAISEKRDHVLTQYF.

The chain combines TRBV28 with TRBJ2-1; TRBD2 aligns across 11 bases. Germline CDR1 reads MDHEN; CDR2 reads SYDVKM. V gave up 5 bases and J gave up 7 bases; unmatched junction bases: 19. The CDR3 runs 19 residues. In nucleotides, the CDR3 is TGTGCCAGCAGTCCATCCAAGACTAGCGGGACACGGTTGGTGAATGAGCAGTTCTTC. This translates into CASSPSKTSGTRLVNEQFF.

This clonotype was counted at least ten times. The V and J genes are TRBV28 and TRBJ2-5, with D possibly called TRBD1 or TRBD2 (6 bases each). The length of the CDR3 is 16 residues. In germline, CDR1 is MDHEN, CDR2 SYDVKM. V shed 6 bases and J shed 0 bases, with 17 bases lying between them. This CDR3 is CASRDSGAAYQETQYF. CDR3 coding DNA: TGTGCCAGCAGGGATTCGGGGGCTGCGTACCAAGAGACCCAGTACTTC.

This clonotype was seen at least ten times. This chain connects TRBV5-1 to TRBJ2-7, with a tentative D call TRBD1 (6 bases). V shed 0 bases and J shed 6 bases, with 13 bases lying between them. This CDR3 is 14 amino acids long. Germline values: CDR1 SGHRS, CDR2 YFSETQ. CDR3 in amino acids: CASSLVGQGSEQYF. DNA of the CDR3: TGCGCCAGCAGCTTGGTCGGCCAGGGGTCCGAGCAGTACTTC.

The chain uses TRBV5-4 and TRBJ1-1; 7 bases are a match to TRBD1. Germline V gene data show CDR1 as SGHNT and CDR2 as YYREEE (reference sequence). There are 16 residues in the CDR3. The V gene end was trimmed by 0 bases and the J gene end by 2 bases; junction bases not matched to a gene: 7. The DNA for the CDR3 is TGTGCCAGCAGCTTGGCGAAGGGGGCGCCTAACACTGAAGCTTTCTTT. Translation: CASSLAKGAPNTEAFF.

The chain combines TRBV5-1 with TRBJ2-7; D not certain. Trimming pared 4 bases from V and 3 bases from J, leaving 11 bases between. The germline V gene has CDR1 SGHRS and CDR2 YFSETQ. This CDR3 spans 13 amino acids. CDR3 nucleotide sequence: TGCGCCAGCAGCCAAACCGACATCTACGAGCAGTACTTC. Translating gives CASSQTDIYEQYF.

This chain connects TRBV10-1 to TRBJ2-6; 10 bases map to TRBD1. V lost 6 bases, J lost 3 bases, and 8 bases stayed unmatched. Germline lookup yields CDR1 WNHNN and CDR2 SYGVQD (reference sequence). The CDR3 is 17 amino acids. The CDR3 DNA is TGCGCCAGCAGCCCGGGACAGGGGACTGTTGGGGCCAACGTCCTGACTTTC. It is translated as CASSPGQGTVGANVLTF.

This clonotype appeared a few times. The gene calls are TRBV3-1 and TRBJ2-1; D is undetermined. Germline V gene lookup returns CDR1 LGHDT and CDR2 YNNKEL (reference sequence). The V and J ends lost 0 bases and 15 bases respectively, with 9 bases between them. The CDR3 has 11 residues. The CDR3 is CASSQEEDPFF. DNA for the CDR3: TGTGCCAGCAGCCAAGAAGAGGATCCGTTCTTC.

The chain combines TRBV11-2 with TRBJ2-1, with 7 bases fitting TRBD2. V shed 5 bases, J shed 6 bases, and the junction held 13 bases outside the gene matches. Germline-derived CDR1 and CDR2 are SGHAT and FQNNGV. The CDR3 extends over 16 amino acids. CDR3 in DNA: TGTGCCAGCAGCGCCCAGCGGGACTTAGGTGGCAATGAGCAGTTCTTC. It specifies CASSAQRDLGGNEQFF.

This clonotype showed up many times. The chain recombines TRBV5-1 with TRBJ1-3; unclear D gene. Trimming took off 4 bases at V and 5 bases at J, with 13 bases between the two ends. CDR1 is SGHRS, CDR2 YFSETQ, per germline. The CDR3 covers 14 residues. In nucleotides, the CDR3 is TGCGCCAGCAGCCCCGGGGAGGGAAGAAACACCATATATTTT. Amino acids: CASSPGEGRNTIYF.

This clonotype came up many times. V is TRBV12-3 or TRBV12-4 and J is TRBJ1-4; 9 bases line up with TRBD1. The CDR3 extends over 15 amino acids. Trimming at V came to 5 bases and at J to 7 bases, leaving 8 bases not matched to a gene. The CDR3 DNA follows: TGTGCCAGCAGTCACGGGACAGGGAATAGTGAAAAACTGTTTTTT. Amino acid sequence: CASSHGTGNSEKLFF.

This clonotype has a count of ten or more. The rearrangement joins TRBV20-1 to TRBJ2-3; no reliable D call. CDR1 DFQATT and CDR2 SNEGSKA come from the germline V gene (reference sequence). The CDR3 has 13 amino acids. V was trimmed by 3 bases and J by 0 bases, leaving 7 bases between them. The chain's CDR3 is CSARAPSTDTQYF. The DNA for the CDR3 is TGCAGTGCTAGGGCGCCCAGCACAGATACGCAGTATTTT.

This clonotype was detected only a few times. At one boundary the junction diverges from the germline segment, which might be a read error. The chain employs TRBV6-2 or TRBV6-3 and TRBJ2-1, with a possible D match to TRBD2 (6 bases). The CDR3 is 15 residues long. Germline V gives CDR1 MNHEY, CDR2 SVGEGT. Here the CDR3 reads CASSSHRDSHNEQFF. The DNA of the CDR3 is TGTGCCAGCAGTTCGCACCGGGACTCCCACAATGAGCAGTTCTTC.

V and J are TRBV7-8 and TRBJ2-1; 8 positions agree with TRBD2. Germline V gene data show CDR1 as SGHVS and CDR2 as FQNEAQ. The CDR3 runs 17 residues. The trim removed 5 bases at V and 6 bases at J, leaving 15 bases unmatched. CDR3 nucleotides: TGTGCCAGCAGCCCTGCATTAAGCGGGAGTCCTCCCAATGAGCAGTTCTTC. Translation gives CASSPALSGSPPNEQFF.

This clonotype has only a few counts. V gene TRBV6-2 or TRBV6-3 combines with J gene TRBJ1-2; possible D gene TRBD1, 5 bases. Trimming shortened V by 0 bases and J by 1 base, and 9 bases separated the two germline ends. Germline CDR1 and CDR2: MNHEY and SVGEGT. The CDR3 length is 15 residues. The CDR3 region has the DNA TGTGCCAGCAGTTACTCAAGACAGTTTAACTATGGCTACACCTTC. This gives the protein CASSYSRQFNYGYTF.

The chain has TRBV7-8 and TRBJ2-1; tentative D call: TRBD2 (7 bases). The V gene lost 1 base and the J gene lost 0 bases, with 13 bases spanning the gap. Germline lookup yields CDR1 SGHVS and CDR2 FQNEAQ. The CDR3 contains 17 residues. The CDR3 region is CASSLEGGATSYNEQFF. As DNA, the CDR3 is TGTGCCAGCAGCTTAGAAGGGGGGGCTACCTCCTACAATGAGCAGTTCTTC.

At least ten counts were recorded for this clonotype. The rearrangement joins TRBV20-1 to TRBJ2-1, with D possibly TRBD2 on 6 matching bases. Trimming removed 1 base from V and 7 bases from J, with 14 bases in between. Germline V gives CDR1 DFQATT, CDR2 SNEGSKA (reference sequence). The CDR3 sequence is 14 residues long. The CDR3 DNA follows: TGCAGTGCTAGAGGGGGGACTGCGTGGAATGAGCAGTTCTTC. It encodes CSARGGTAWNEQFF.

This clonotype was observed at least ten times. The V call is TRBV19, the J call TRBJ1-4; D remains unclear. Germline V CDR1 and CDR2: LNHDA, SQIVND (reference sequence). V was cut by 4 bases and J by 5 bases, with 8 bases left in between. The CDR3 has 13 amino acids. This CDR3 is CASSRLKNEKLFF. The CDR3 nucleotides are TGTGCCAGTAGTAGACTAAAGAATGAAAAACTGTTTTTT.

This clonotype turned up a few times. CDR3 nucleotide sequence: TGCGCCAGCAGCCAAGCCGGGACTAGGAGCACAGATACGCAGTATTTT. This translates into CASSQAGTRSTDTQYF. The chain joins TRBV4-1 to TRBJ2-3; 8 bases align to TRBD2. CDR3 length: 16 amino acids. Germline assignment: CDR1 MGHRA and CDR2 YSYEKL. Trimming at V came to 1 base and at J to 0 bases, leaving 3 bases not matched to a gene.

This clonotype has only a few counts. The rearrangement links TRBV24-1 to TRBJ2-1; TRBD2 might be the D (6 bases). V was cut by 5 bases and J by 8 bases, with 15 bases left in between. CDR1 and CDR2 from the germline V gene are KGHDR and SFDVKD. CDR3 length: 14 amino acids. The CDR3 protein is CATSGETSLDEQFF. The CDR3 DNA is TGTGCCACCAGTGGAGAGACTAGTCTCGATGAGCAGTTCTTC.

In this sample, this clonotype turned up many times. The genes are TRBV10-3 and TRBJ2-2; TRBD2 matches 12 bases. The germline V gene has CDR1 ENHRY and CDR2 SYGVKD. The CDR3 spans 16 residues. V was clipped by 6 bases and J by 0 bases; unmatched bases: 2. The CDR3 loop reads CAISTSGGTNTGELFF. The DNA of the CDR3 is TGTGCCATCAGCACTAGCGGGGGGACGAACACCGGGGAGCTGTTTTTT.

The CDR3 is CASSQDNGYEQYF. In DNA, the CDR3 is TGTGCCAGCAGCCAAGATAACGGCTACGAGCAGTACTTC. The genes are TRBV14 and TRBJ2-7, with D hard to call. V gave up 0 bases and J gave up 3 bases, with 6 bases separating them. The germline gives CDR1 SGHDN, CDR2 FVKESK. The CDR3 loop spans 13 amino acids.

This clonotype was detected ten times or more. Here the CDR3 DNA reads TGTGCCAGCAGCTCAAGGCAGGGAGGAATACATGGCTACACCTTC. Translating it yields CASSSRQGGIHGYTF. This sequence joins TRBV11-1 and TRBJ1-2; D perhaps matches TRBD1 (5 bases). Germline V gene data show CDR1 as SGHAT and CDR2 as FQDESV (reference sequence). This CDR3 region has 15 residues. Trimming removed 4 bases from V and 6 bases from J, with 18 bases in between.

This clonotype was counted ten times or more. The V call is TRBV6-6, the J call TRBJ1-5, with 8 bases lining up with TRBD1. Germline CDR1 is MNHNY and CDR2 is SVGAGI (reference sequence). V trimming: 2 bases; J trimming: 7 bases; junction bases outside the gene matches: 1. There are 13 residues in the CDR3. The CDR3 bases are TGTGCCAGCAGTTACGACAGGGGCCAGCCCCAGCATTTT. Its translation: CASSYDRGQPQHF.

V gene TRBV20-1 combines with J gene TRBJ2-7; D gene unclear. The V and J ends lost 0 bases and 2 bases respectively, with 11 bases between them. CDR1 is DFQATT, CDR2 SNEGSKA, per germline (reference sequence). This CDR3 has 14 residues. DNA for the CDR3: TGCAGTGCTAGAGAAGGCAGCTTACCCTACGAGCAGTACTTC. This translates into CSAREGSLPYEQYF.